The clone carrying this T cell receptor beta chain has more than one count but fewer than ten. Its antigen is currently unknown. This specimen belongs to a study of cytomegalovirus exposure and HLA in healthy donors. From germline, CDR1 is SGHNT and CDR2 YYREEE (reference sequence). Trimming took 6 bases from V and 3 from J, leaving 13 bases between them. The CDR3 spans 13 residues. PCR used 60 Vbeta primers and 13 Jbeta primers. TCRdb keeps only in-frame clones here, not all; method: immunoSEQ multiplex PCR. The sample carries 100,000 to 150,000 clones, around 73% recorded once. General study results and limits: Analysis performed later found more than 15,000 TCR beta sequences associated with HLA alleles at 0.05 false discovery rate. In a later analysis, TCR beta V- and J-gene trimming was associated with a missense DCLRE1C variant.

The sequencing sample was made of PBMCs. The clonotype was recovered from a human donor in good health. V gene TRBV5-4 combines with J gene TRBJ2-7; D is possibly TRBD2 (5 bases). The CDR3 spells CASKYYGSYEQYF. In nucleotides, the CDR3 is TGTGCCAGCAAATACTATGGGAGCTACGAGCAGTACTTC.